Listed below are T cell receptor beta chains from one sample, sequenced in a study of blood T cell repertoires in COVID-19. The assay was immunoSEQ multiplex PCR, and TCRdb's table has in-frame clones only and misses some. The data contain 140,000 or so clones, approximately 80% of them singletons. Sequenced material: peripheral blood. The receptors derive from a human donor in a cohort sampled during active COVID-19. Each CDR3 is given with its conserved first and last residue. D genes are given only for firm matches. Expanded clones are given a class, and other clones once, few, many or no size at all.

abundance: .; v_gene: TRBV2; j_gene: TRBJ1-4; d_gene: .; CDR3aa: CASSEGLPNEKLFF; CDR3nt: TGTGCCAGCAGTGAAGGACTGCCTAATGAAAAACTGTTTTTT
abundance: .; v_gene: TRBV27; j_gene: TRBJ2-2; d_gene: TRBD1; CDR3aa: CASSLLVLGTDDTGELFF; CDR3nt: TGTGCCAGCAGTTTATTGGTACTGGGGACAGACGACACCGGGGAGCTGTTTTTT
abundance: .; v_gene: TRBV6-5; j_gene: TRBJ2-7; d_gene: .; CDR3aa: CASRMNRLSSYEQYF; CDR3nt: TGTGCCAGCAGGATGAACAGGTTATCCTCCTACGAGCAGTACTTC
abundance: few; v_gene: TRBV30; j_gene: TRBJ1-2; d_gene: .; CDR3aa: CAWMAGGPYGYTF; CDR3nt: TGTGCCTGGATGGCCGGGGGACCCTATGGCTACACCTTC
abundance: .; v_gene: TRBV6-5; j_gene: TRBJ1-6; d_gene: TRBD1; CDR3aa: CASRRDSWSSPLHF; CDR3nt: TGTGCCAGCAGAAGGGACAGTTGGTCGTCACCCCTCCACTTT
abundance: .; v_gene: TRBV5-1; j_gene: TRBJ2-3; d_gene: .; CDR3aa: CASSLAGQSTDTQYF; CDR3nt: TGCGCCAGCAGCTTGGCGGGACAAAGCACAGATACGCAGTATTTT
abundance: few; v_gene: TRBV6-2/TRBV6-3; j_gene: TRBJ1-2; d_gene: .; CDR3aa: CASSYGQGGGYTF; CDR3nt: TGTGCCAGCAGTTACGGGCAGGGCGGAGGCTACACCTTC
abundance: .; v_gene: TRBV4-2; j_gene: TRBJ1-4; d_gene: .; CDR3aa: CASSQDSGNEKLFF; CDR3nt: TGTGCCAGCAGCCAAGATTCCGGTAATGAAAAACTGTTTTTT
abundance: .; v_gene: TRBV30; j_gene: TRBJ1-1; d_gene: TRBD1; CDR3aa: CAWSTRNRGREVEAFF; CDR3nt: TGTGCCTGGAGCACTCGCAACAGGGGGCGGGAGGTTGAAGCTTTCTTT
abundance: once; v_gene: TRBV3-1/TRBV3-2; j_gene: TRBJ1-2; d_gene: TRBD1; CDR3aa: CASSQVGTGPGYTF; CDR3nt: TGTGCCAGCAGCCAAGTTGGGACAGGGCCGGGCTACACCTTC
abundance: .; v_gene: TRBV6-5; j_gene: TRBJ2-7; d_gene: TRBD1; CDR3aa: CAASRGFNYEQYF; CDR3nt: TGTGCCGCGTCCAGGGGGTTTAACTACGAGCAGTACTTC
abundance: .; v_gene: TRBV2; j_gene: TRBJ2-1; d_gene: TRBD2; CDR3aa: CASRLAGGPYNEQFF; CDR3nt: TGTGCCAGCAGACTAGCGGGGGGGCCTTACAATGAGCAGTTCTTC
abundance: .; v_gene: TRBV11-2; j_gene: TRBJ1-2; d_gene: TRBD1; CDR3aa: CASSSPRQGPYGYTF; CDR3nt: TGTGCCAGCAGCTCGCCCCGACAGGGGCCTTATGGCTACACCTTC
abundance: once; v_gene: TRBV6-1; j_gene: TRBJ1-1; d_gene: .; CDR3aa: CASSEGPRGGNTEAFF; CDR3nt: TGTGCCAGCAGTGAAGGCCCTAGGGGGGGTAACACTGAAGCTTTCTTT
abundance: .; v_gene: TRBV11-2; j_gene: TRBJ2-7; d_gene: .; CDR3aa: CASSLWGRNEQYF; CDR3nt: TGTGCCAGCAGCTTATGGGGGCGGAACGAGCAGTACTTC
abundance: .; v_gene: TRBV4-2; j_gene: TRBJ2-3; d_gene: TRBD2; CDR3aa: CASSQDPSGISNTQYF; CDR3nt: TGTGCCAGCAGCCAAGATCCTAGCGGCATTTCAAATACGCAGTATTTT
abundance: .; v_gene: TRBV7-8; j_gene: TRBJ1-4; d_gene: .; CDR3aa: CASSLDRQTNEKLFF; CDR3nt: TGTGCCAGCAGCTTAGACAGGCAGACTAATGAAAAACTGTTTTTT
abundance: .; v_gene: TRBV9; j_gene: TRBJ2-3; d_gene: TRBD2; CDR3aa: CASSPSLRGVKGADTQYF; CDR3nt: TGTGCCAGCAGCCCAAGTTTGCGGGGGGTCAAGGGGGCAGATACGCAGTATTTT
abundance: .; v_gene: TRBV11-2; j_gene: TRBJ1-2; d_gene: .; CDR3aa: CASSLVGGFKGGYTF; CDR3nt: TGTGCCAGCAGCTTAGTAGGCGGGTTCAAGGGTGGCTACACCTTC
abundance: .; v_gene: TRBV6-2/TRBV6-3; j_gene: TRBJ2-1; d_gene: TRBD2; CDR3aa: CASSYNFAGGEYNEQFF; CDR3nt: TGTGCCAGCAGTTACAACTTTGCGGGAGGGGAATACAATGAGCAGTTCTTC
abundance: .; v_gene: TRBV6-4; j_gene: TRBJ1-1; d_gene: .; CDR3aa: CASSDLGLLNTEAFF; CDR3nt: TGTGCCAGCAGTGACTTGGGGCTTTTGAACACTGAAGCTTTCTTT
abundance: .; v_gene: TRBV7-3; j_gene: TRBJ2-2; d_gene: TRBD1; CDR3aa: CASSYRTGAPTGELFF; CDR3nt: TGTGCCAGCAGCTACCGGACAGGGGCCCCCACCGGGGAGCTGTTTTTT
abundance: .; v_gene: TRBV2; j_gene: TRBJ2-5; d_gene: .; CDR3aa: CASSGLLQETQYF; CDR3nt: TGTGCCAGCAGTGGACTGCTACAAGAGACCCAGTACTTC
abundance: .; v_gene: TRBV19; j_gene: TRBJ2-2; d_gene: TRBD2; CDR3aa: CASSMGLAGDTGELFF; CDR3nt: TGTGCCAGTAGTATGGGGTTAGCGGGGGACACCGGGGAGCTGTTTTTT
abundance: .; v_gene: TRBV7-2; j_gene: TRBJ1-1; d_gene: .; CDR3aa: CASAMGGNTEAFF; CDR3nt: TGTGCCAGCGCGATGGGGGGGAACACTGAAGCTTTCTTT
abundance: once; v_gene: TRBV5-1; j_gene: TRBJ1-1; d_gene: .; CDR3aa: CASSLASPGGTEAFF; CDR3nt: TGCGCCAGCAGCTTGGCCTCCCCGGGTGGCACTGAAGCTTTCTTT
abundance: .; v_gene: TRBV6-6; j_gene: TRBJ2-3; d_gene: TRBD2; CDR3aa: CASSYTSGDTDTQYF; CDR3nt: TGTGCCAGCAGTTACACTAGCGGGGACACAGATACGCAGTATTTT
abundance: .; v_gene: TRBV6-1; j_gene: TRBJ1-2; d_gene: TRBD1; CDR3aa: CASSEAARGYGYTF; CDR3nt: TGTGCCAGCAGTGAAGCCGCCAGGGGGTACGGCTACACCTTC
abundance: .; v_gene: TRBV30; j_gene: TRBJ1-6; d_gene: .; CDR3aa: CAWRTGSRNSPLHF; CDR3nt: TGTGCCTGGAGGACAGGAAGCCGTAATTCACCCCTCCACTTT
abundance: .; v_gene: TRBV30; j_gene: TRBJ2-5; d_gene: .; CDR3aa: CAWSGVDLETQYF; CDR3nt: TGTGCCTGGAGTGGAGTAGATCTTGAGACCCAGTACTTC
abundance: .; v_gene: TRBV6-5; j_gene: TRBJ1-3; d_gene: .; CDR3aa: CASSYGGSLSGNTIYF; CDR3nt: TGTGCCAGCAGTTACGGAGGGAGCCTCTCTGGAAACACCATATATTTT
abundance: .; v_gene: TRBV7-2; j_gene: TRBJ2-7; d_gene: .; CDR3aa: CASSFNAWEQYF; CDR3nt: TGTGCCAGCAGCTTTAACGCGTGGGAGCAGTACTTC
abundance: .; v_gene: TRBV7-9; j_gene: TRBJ1-4; d_gene: .; CDR3aa: CASSLLVEKLFF; CDR3nt: TGTGCCAGCAGCTTATTAGTTGAAAAACTGTTTTTT
abundance: .; v_gene: TRBV5-6; j_gene: TRBJ2-1; d_gene: TRBD2; CDR3aa: CASSSLRTGGSYNEQFF; CDR3nt: TGTGCCAGCAGCTCCCTAAGGACGGGGGGCTCCTACAATGAGCAGTTCTTC
abundance: .; v_gene: TRBV5-1; j_gene: TRBJ2-5; d_gene: .; CDR3aa: CASITPGPTYQETQYF; CDR3nt: TGCGCCAGCATTACCCCAGGCCCCACGTACCAAGAGACCCAGTACTTC
abundance: .; v_gene: TRBV6-1; j_gene: TRBJ2-5; d_gene: TRBD2; CDR3aa: CASSEFAGGQETQYF; CDR3nt: TGTGCCAGCAGTGAATTTGCGGGGGGCCAAGAGACCCAGTACTTC
abundance: .; v_gene: TRBV3-1/TRBV3-2; j_gene: TRBJ1-1; d_gene: .; CDR3aa: CASSQGGNTEAFF; CDR3nt: TGTGCCAGCAGCCAAGGAGGGAACACTGAAGCTTTCTTT
abundance: .; v_gene: TRBV14; j_gene: TRBJ1-5; d_gene: .; CDR3aa: CASSLNDRYSNQPQHF; CDR3nt: TGTGCCAGCAGCCTTAATGACAGGTATAGCAATCAGCCCCAGCATTTT